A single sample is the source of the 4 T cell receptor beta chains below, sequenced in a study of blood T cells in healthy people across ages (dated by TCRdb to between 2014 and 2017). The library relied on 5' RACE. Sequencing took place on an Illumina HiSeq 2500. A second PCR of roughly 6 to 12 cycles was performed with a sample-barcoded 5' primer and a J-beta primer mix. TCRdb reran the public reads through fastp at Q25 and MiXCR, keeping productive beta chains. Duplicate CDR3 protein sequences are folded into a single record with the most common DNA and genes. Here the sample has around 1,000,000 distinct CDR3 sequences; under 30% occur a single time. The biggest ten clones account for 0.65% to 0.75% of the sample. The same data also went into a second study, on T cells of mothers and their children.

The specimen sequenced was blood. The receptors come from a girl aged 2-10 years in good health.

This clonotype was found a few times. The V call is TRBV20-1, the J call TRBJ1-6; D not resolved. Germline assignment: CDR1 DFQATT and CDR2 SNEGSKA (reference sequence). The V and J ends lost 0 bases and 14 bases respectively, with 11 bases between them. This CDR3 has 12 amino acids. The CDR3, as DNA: TGCAGTGCTAGAGATCTCCTAAGCTCCCTCCACTTT. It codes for CSARDLLSSLHF.

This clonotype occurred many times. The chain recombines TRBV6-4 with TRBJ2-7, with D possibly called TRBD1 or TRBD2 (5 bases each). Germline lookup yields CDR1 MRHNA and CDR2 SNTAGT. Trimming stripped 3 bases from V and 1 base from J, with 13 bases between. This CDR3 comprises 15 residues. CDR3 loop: CASSESFGASYEQYF. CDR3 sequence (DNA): TGTGCCAGCAGTGAAAGTTTCGGGGCTTCCTACGAGCAGTACTTC.

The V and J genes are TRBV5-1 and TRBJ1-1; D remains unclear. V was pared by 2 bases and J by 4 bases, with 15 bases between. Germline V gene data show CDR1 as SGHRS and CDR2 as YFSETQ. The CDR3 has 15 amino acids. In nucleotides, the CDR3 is TGCGCCAGCAGCTTTGGTCCCGGGGAGGGCACTGAAGCTTTCTTT. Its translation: CASSFGPGEGTEAFF.

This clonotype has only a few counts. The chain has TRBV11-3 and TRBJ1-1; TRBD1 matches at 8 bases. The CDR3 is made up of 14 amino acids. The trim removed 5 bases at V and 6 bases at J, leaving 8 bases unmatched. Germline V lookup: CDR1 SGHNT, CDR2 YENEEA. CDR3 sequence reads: CASSRTGQVSEAFF. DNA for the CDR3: TGTGCCAGCAGCCGGACGGGACAGGTCTCTGAAGCTTTCTTT.